These 7 T cell receptor beta chains were sequenced from one sample in a study of shared clonotypes between healthy human individuals. TCRdb's table, derived via immunoSEQ multiplex PCR, lists solely in-frame clones and lacks some. In the table there are around 2.1 million clones, 90% to 96% of which are singletons. Input material: naive CD4+ T cells sorted from blood. As for subset: CD45RA+ positively selected. The receptors were sampled from a man younger than 30 in good health.

The chain joins TRBV30 to TRBJ1-6; TRBD1 matches at 8 bases. CDR1 GTSNPN and CDR2 SVGIG come from the germline V gene (reference sequence). The CDR3 sequence is 12 residues long. The ends lost 3 bases at V and 13 bases at J; junction bases unmatched: 5. The CDR3 reads CAWSPTGGPLHF. As DNA, the CDR3 is TGTGCCTGGAGCCCTACAGGGGGGCCCCTCCACTTT.

The chain links TRBV5-4 to TRBJ1-4, with D unresolved. Trimming shortened V by 4 bases and J by 0 bases, and 10 bases separated the two germline ends. Germline V CDR1 and CDR2: SGHNT, YYREEE (reference sequence). This CDR3 contains 15 residues. The CDR3: CASSRRGATNEKLFF. CDR3 nucleotide sequence: TGTGCCAGCAGCCGGCGCGGCGCAACTAATGAAAAACTGTTTTTT.

The chain is built from TRBV10-3 and TRBJ2-7; D tentatively reads TRBD1 or TRBD2 (6 bases each). V was cut by 0 bases and J by 4 bases, with 13 bases left in between. CDR3 length equals 15 residues. CDR1 is ENHRY and CDR2 is SYGVKD in the germline V gene. DNA of the CDR3: TGTGCCATCAGTGAGTCCCGGGGGCAGGGTTACGAGCAGTACTTC. Amino acid sequence: CAISESRGQGYEQYF.

V and J are TRBV13 and TRBJ1-2; 7 bases agree with TRBD1. With 2 bases clipped from V and 5 bases from J, the junction kept 5 bases outside the gene matches. CDR3 size: 14 residues. Germline CDR1 reads PRHDT; CDR2 reads FYEKMQ (reference sequence). DNA for the CDR3: TGTGCCAGCAGCTTACGGGACAGTTTATATGGCTACACCTTC. This encodes CASSLRDSLYGYTF. The full variable domain, with the rest looked up from reference TRBV13 and TRBJ1-2, is AAGVIQSPRHLIKEKRETATLKCYPIPRHDTVYWYQQGPGQDPQFLISFYEKMQSDKGSIPDRFSAQQFSDYHSELNMSSLELGDSALYFCASSLRDSLYGYTFGSGTRLTVV.

This sequence joins TRBV19 and TRBJ2-5, with D hard to call. This CDR3 spans 13 amino acids. Germline CDR1 reads LNHDA; CDR2 reads SQIVND (reference sequence). Trimming left V 5 bases short and J 1 base short, with 8 bases between. The CDR3 nucleotides read TGTGCCAGTAGTGAGACTCGCCAAGAGACCCAGTACTTC. It is translated as CASSETRQETQYF.

On this clone: The same CDR3 can be traced to other DNA sequences in this sample. The chain has TRBV9 and TRBJ1-3; unclear D gene. Germline V gene sequence: CDR1 SGDLS, CDR2 YYNGEE. This CDR3 region has 13 residues. V gave up 0 bases and J gave up 4 bases, with 5 bases separating them. The DNA of the CDR3 is TGTGCCAGCAGCGTAGATTTGGGAAACACCATATATTTT. Translation: CASSVDLGNTIYF.

The chain couples TRBV6-5 to TRBJ1-6; TRBD1 aligns across 7 bases. From germline, CDR1 is MNHEY and CDR2 SVGAGI. This CDR3 has 15 residues. The trim removed 0 bases at V and 9 bases at J, leaving 5 bases unmatched. DNA for the CDR3: TGTGCCAGCAGTTACTCTACAGGGGAATCTTCACCCCTCCACTTT. Protein product: CASSYSTGESSPLHF.